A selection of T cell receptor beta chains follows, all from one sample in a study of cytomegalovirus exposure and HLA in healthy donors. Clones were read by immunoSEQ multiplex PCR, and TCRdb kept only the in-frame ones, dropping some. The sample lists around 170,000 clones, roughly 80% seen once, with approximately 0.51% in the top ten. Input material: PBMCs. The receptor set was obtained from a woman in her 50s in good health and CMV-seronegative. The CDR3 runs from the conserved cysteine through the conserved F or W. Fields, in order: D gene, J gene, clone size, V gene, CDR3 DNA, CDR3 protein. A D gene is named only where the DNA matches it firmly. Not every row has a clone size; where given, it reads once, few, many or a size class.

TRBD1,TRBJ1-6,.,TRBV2,TGTGCCAGCAGTGAAGGGGCAGGGGGCGCGAATTCACCCCTCCACTTT,CASSEGAGGANSPLHF
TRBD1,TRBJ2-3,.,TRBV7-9,TGTGCCAGCAGCGGAACAGGGGCAGATACGCAGTATTTT,CASSGTGADTQYF
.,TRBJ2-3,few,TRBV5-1,TGCGCCAGCAGACTGCCCGGGAGCACAGATACGCAGTATTTT,CASRLPGSTDTQYF
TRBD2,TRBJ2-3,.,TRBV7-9,TGTGCCAGCAGCTTAGGACTAGCAAGGATGGATACGCAGTATTTT,CASSLGLARMDTQYF
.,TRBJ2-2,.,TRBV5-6,TGTGCCAGCAGGGACGGAGGGTTAAACACCGGGGAGCTGTTTTTT,CASRDGGLNTGELFF
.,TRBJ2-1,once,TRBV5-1,TGCGCCAGCAGCTTGATTTCCGGGGGTTCCGAGCAGTTCTTC,CASSLISGGSEQFF
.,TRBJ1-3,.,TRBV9,TGTGCCAGCAGCTTTACGGGGGGGGTAACTGGAAACACCATATATTTT,CASSFTGGVTGNTIYF
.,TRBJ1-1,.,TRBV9,TGTGCCAGCAGCGTAGGGGGGAGGGGCACTGAAGCTTTCTTT,CASSVGGRGTEAFF
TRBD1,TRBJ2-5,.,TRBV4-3,TGCGCCAGCAGCCGACTAACAGGGGGTAGAGAGACCCAGTACTTC,CASSRLTGGRETQYF
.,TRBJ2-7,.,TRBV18,TGTGCCAGCTCACCCCGACACCACGAGCAGTACTTC,CASSPRHHEQYF
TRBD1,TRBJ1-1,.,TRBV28,TGTGCCAGCAGTTTAAGCAGGGGGTGGTTGGCTTTCTTT,CASSLSRGWLAFF
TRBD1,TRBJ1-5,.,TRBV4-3,TGCGCCAGCAGCAAGAGGACAGGGGGCAATCAGCCCCAGCATTTT,CASSKRTGGNQPQHF
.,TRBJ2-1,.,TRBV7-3,TGTGCAGCATTAGACGGGGAATCTTCCTACAATGAGCAGTTCTTC,CAALDGESSYNEQFF
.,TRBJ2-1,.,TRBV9,TGTGCCAGCAGGAAAGGAGGAAGCGACAATGAGCAGTTCTTC,CASRKGGSDNEQFF
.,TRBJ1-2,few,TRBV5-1,TGCGCCAGCAGCTTGGCCAGAAACTATGGCTACACCTTC,CASSLARNYGYTF
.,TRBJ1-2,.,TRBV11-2,TGTGCCAGCACCCCCCGGGGACTGAGCTATGGCTACACCTTC,CASTPRGLSYGYTF
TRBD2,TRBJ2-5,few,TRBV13,TGTGCCAGCAGCTTAGTAAAGCGGGGCCGGACCCAGTACTTC,CASSLVKRGRTQYF
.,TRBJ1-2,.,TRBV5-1,TGCGCCAGCAGAGAAGTTTACAGGGTCGACTATGGCTACACCTTC,CASREVYRVDYGYTF
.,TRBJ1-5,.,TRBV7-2,TGTGCCAGCAGCTCCGGGACACACAATCAGCCCCAGCATTTT,CASSSGTHNQPQHF
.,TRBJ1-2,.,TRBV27,TGTGCCAGCAGTTGGAGGGGGGGCAATGGCTACACCTTC,CASSWRGGNGYTF
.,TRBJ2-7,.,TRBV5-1,TGCGCCAGCAACCACGGCTCCTACGAGCAGTACTTC,CASNHGSYEQYF
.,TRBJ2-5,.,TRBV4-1,TGCGCCAGCAGCCAAGAGAGTTCAGGATACGAGACCCAGTACTTC,CASSQESSGYETQYF
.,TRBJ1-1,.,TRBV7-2,TGTGCCAGCAGCTTAGCGCCTCTGGGGGCGGGGGGAACTGAAGCTTTCTTT,CASSLAPLGAGGTEAFF
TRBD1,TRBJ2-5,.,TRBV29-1,TGCAGCGTTGCCGGGGACAGGGGGATACAAGAGACCCAGTACTTC,CSVAGDRGIQETQYF
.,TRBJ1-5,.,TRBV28,TGTGCCAGCGACGGGATGGAACAGCCCCAGCATTTT,CASDGMEQPQHF
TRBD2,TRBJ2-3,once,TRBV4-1,TGCGCCAGCAGCCAGGGGACTAGAGGAGGTACAGATACGCAGTATTTT,CASSQGTRGGTDTQYF
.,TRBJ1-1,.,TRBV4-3,TGCGCCAGCAGCCAAGAGCAGGGCTCCACTGAAGCTTTCTTT,CASSQEQGSTEAFF
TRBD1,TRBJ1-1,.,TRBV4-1,TGCGCCAGCAGCCATACGCCGGGACAGGGGGACACTGAAGCTTTCTTT,CASSHTPGQGDTEAFF
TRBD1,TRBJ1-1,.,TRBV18,TGTGCCAGCTCACCGATGAGACAGGGCTCGGAAGCTTTCTTT,CASSPMRQGSEAFF
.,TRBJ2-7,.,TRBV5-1,TGCGCCAGCAGCTTATCATACCCGGGGCGGGAGAGGGGGTACGAGCAGTACTTC,CASSLSYPGRERGYEQYF
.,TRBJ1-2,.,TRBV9,TGTGCCAGCAGCATGTCGATTGGGGCGGTGGACTATGGCTACACCTTC,CASSMSIGAVDYGYTF
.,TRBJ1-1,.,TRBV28,TGTGCCAGCACCGTAACAGGATCGAACACTGAAGCTTTCTTT,CASTVTGSNTEAFF
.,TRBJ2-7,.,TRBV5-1,TGCGCCAGCAGCTTGGGGCAGGCGAACTCCTACGAGCAGTACTTC,CASSLGQANSYEQYF
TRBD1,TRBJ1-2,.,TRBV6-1,TGTGCCAGCAGAAGGACAGGGGGGGATGGCTACACCTTC,CASRRTGGDGYTF
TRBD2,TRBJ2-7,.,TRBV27,TGTGCCAGCAGTACTAGCGGGGGGGCGAATTGGTACTTC,CASSTSGGANWYF
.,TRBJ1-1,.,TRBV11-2,TGTGCCAGCAGCTCCCCCCAGGCCGCTGTGAACACTGAAGCTTTCTTT,CASSSPQAAVNTEAFF
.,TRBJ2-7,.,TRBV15,TGTGCCACCAGGGATCGACTAGAACCCTCCTACGAGCAGTACTTC,CATRDRLEPSYEQYF
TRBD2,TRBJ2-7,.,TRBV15,TGTGCCACCAGCAGAGGGGTCACGGGGGGAATTTTTGACAGATTTTTTTACGAGCAGTACTTC,CATSRGVTGGIFDRFFYEQYF
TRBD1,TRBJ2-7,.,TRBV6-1,TGTGCCAGCAGTCAAAGGACAGGGATTTACGAGCAGTACTTC,CASSQRTGIYEQYF
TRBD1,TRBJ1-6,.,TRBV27,TGTGCCAGCAGTATCCTAGGACAGGCCCACGGGATTTCACCCCTCCACTTT,CASSILGQAHGISPLHF
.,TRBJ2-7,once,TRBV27,TGTGCCAGCGCAAGCTATCGGTCTTTCTCCTACGAGCAGTACTTC,CASASYRSFSYEQYF
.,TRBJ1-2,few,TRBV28,TGTGCCAGCAGTTTTGGAGGGGTGTCTGGCTACACCTTC,CASSFGGVSGYTF
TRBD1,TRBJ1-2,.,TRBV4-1,TGCGCCAGCAGCCAAGACCCGGGACAGGGGCATGGCTACACCTTC,CASSQDPGQGHGYTF
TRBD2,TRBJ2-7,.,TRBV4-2,TGTGCCAGCAGCCAGGATGAGCGGCGGGAGGGCTACGAGCAGTACTTC,CASSQDERREGYEQYF
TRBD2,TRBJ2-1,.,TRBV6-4,TGTGCCAGCAGTGACTCGATTATGGGACCCCGTGGGGAGGGCTCCTACAATGAGCAGTTCTTC,CASSDSIMGPRGEGSYNEQFF
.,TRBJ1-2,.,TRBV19,TGTGCCAGTAGCCCCAGGGTAAACTATGGCTACACCTTC,CASSPRVNYGYTF
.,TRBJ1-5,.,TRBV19,TGTGCCAGTATAGGGGGTGGGGGCAATCAGCCCCAGCATTTT,CASIGGGGNQPQHF
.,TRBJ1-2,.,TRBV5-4,TGTGCCAGCAGCTTGGCCGCGGGGAAGGGCTACACCTTC,CASSLAAGKGYTF
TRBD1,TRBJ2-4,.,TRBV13,TGTGCCAGCAGCCGAACGACAGGGGGCGCTGGGGAAAACATTCAGTACTTC,CASSRTTGGAGENIQYF